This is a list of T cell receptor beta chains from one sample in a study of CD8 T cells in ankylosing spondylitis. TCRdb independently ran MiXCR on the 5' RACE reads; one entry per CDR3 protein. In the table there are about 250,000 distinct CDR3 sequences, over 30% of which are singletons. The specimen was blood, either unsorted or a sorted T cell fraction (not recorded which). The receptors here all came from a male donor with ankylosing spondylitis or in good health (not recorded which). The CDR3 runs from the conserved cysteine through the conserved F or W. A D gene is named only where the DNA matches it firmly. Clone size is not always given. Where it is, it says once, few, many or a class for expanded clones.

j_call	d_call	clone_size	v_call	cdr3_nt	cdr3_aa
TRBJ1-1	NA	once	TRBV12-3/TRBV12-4	TGTGCCAGCAGTTTAGGAAGGGAGGGGAGAGCTTTCTTT	CASSLGREGRAFF
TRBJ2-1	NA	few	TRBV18	TGTGCCAGCTCACCAAATGCGGGACAGTACAATGAGCAGTTCTTC	CASSPNAGQYNEQFF
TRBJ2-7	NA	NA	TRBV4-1	TGCGCCAGCAGCCAACTGGGCTACGAGCAGTACTTC	CASSQLGYEQYF
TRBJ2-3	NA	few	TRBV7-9	TGTGCCAGCCGAACAGGAATCACAGATACGCAGTATTTT	CASRTGITDTQYF
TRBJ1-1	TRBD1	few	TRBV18	TGTGCCAGCCGGGACAGCAGGAACACTGAAGCTTTCTTT	CASRDSRNTEAFF
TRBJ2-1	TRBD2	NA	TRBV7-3	TGTGCCAGCTGCTTAACGCCGGGACTAGCGGGGACCTCCTACAATGAGCAGTTCTTC	CASCLTPGLAGTSYNEQFF
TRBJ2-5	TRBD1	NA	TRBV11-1	TGTGCCAGCAGCTTAGGCGCTGTGCCGGGACAGGGGGCTTTGATGGAGACCCAGTACTTC	CASSLGAVPGQGALMETQYF
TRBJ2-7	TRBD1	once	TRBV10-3	TGTGCCATCAAGAAGAGACAGGGTTACGAGCAGTACTTC	CAIKKRQGYEQYF
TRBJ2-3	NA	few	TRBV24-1	TGTGCCGCCCAGGACCCGACAGGTACGCAGTATTTT	CAAQDPTGTQYF
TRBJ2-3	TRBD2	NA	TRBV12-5	TGTGCTAGTGGTTTGAGCCTAGCGGGAAATACGCAGTATTTT	CASGLSLAGNTQYF
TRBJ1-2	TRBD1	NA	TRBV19	TGTGCCAGGGGGGACAGGCGATACTATGGCTACACCTTC	CARGDRRYYGYTF
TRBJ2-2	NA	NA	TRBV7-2	TGTGCCAGCAGCCATCGGAAAACCGCCACCGGGGAGCTGTTTTTT	CASSHRKTATGELFF
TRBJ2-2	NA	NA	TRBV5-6	TGTGCCAGCAGCTTCTGGGCCGGGGAGCTGTTTTTT	CASSFWAGELFF
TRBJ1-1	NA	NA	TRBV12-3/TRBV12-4	TGTGCCAGCAGTACGGCGACAGGAATGAACACTGAAGCTTTCTTT	CASSTATGMNTEAFF
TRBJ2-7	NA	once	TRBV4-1	TGCGCCAGCAGCCAAGGCCCGGCGATCGGAGGGGGAGGGTACGAGCAGTACTTC	CASSQGPAIGGGGYEQYF
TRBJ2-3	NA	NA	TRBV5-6	TGTGCCAGCAGCCACCTAACTAGCACAGATACGCAGTATTTT	CASSHLTSTDTQYF